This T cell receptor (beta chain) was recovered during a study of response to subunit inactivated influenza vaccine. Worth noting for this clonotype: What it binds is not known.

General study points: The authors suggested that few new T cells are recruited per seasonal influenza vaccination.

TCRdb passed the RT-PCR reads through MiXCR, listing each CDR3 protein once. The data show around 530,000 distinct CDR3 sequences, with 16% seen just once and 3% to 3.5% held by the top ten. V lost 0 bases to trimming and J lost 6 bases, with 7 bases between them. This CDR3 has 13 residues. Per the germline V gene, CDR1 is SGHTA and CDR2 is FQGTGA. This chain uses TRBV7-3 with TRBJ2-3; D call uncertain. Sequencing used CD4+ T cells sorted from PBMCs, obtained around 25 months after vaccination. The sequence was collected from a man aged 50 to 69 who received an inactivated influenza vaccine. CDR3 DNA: TGTGCCAGCAGCTTAACCCCTGCGGATACGCAGTATTTT. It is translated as CASSLTPADTQYF.